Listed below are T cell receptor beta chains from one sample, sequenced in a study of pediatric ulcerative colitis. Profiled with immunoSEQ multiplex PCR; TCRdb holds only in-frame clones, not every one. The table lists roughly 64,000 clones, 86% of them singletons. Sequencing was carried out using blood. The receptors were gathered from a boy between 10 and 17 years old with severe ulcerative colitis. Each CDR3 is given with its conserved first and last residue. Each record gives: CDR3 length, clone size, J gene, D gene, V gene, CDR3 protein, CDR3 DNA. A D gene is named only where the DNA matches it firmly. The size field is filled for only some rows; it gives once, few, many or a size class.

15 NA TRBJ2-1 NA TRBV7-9 CASSHRYSSYNEQFF TGTGCCAGCAGCCACAGGTACAGCTCCTACAATGAGCAGTTCTTC
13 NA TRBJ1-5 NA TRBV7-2 CASSSDRYQPQHF TGTGCCAGCAGCAGTGACAGGTATCAGCCCCAGCATTTT
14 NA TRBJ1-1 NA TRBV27 CASSFSGMNTEAFF TGTGCCAGCAGTTTTTCCGGAATGAACACTGAAGCTTTCTTT
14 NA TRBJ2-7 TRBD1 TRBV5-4 CASSFGTGGGEQYF TGTGCCAGCAGCTTTGGGACAGGGGGTGGCGAGCAGTACTTC
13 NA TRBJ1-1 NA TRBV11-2 CASSLTGNTEAFF TGTGCCAGCAGCTTAACAGGGAACACTGAAGCTTTCTTT
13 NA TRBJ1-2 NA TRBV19 CASTFGQNYGYTF TGTGCCAGTACATTCGGGCAGAACTATGGCTACACCTTC
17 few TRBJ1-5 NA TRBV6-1 CASSESGGGASNQPQHF TGTGCCAGCAGTGAATCTGGGGGGGGCGCGAGCAATCAGCCCCAGCATTTT
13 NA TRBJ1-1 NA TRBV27 CATKGWGNTEAFF TGTGCCACAAAGGGATGGGGGAACACTGAAGCTTTCTTT
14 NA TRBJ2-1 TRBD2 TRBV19 CASNLAGGYNEQFF TGTGCCAGCAACCTAGCGGGAGGGTATAATGAGCAGTTCTTC
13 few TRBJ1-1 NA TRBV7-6 CASSLEENTEAFF TGTGCCAGCAGCTTAGAGGAGAACACTGAAGCTTTCTTT
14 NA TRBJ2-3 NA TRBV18 CASSRRGTTDTQYF TGTGCCAGCTCCCGTCGGGGGACCACAGATACGCAGTATTTT
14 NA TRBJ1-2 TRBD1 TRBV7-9 CASSLEQGNYGYTF TGTGCCAGCAGCTTGGAACAGGGGAACTATGGCTACACCTTC
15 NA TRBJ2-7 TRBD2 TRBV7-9 CASERVAGEVHEQYF TGTGCCAGCGAACGGGTAGCGGGAGAGGTCCACGAGCAGTACTTC
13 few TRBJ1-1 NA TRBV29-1 CSAHRDRNTEAFF TGCAGCGCCCACAGGGATAGAAACACTGAAGCTTTCTTT
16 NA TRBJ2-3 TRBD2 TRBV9 CASSSGLAGGTDTQYF TGTGCCAGCAGCTCGGGACTAGCGGGAGGCACAGATACGCAGTATTTT
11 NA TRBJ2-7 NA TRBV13 CASSSTYEQYF TGTGCCAGCAGCTCAACCTACGAGCAGTACTTC
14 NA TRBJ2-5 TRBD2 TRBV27 CASSLTSGAETQYF TGTGCCAGCAGTTTGACTAGCGGAGCTGAGACCCAGTACTTC
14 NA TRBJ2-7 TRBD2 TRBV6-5 CASSRLAGIYEQYF TGTGCCAGCAGCCGACTAGCGGGAATCTACGAGCAGTACTTC
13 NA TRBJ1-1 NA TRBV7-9 CASSFEEHTEAFF TGTGCCAGCAGCTTCGAAGAGCACACTGAAGCTTTCTTT
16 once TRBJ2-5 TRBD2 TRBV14 CASSQERRERAETQYF TGTGCCAGCAGCCAAGAGAGGCGGGAGAGAGCAGAGACCCAGTACTTC
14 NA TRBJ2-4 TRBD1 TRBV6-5 CASSYRDRGNIQYF TGTGCCAGCAGTTACCGGGACAGGGGAAACATTCAGTACTTC
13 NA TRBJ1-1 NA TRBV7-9 CASSGLGGDEAFF TGTGCCAGCAGCGGTCTCGGGGGGGATGAAGCTTTCTTT
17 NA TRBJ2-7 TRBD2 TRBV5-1 CASSLEGLAMSSYEQYF TGCGCCAGCAGCTTGGAGGGACTAGCAATGAGCTCCTACGAGCAGTACTTC